This T cell receptor beta chain was captured by sequencing in a study of CD8 T cells in Susac syndrome. With random hexamers, about 0.5 to 1 ug RNA was reverse transcribed. Amplification of TCR beta CDR3 was carried out by immunoSEQ multiplex PCR, which covered 54 Vbeta and 13 Jbeta segments. TCRdb reanalysed the immunoSEQ multiplex PCR reads using MiXCR and keeps one entry per CDR3 protein. The data show 250,000 to 300,000 distinct CDR3 sequences, roughly 85% seen once. In germline, CDR1 is MGHDK, CDR2 SYGVNS. This CDR3 spans 12 amino acids. Trimming took 8 bases from V and 6 from J, leaving 12 bases between them.

V usage is TRBV25-1 and J usage is TRBJ2-3; tentative D call: TRBD2 (6 bases). Input material: CD8+ T cells from PBMCs. This TCR was recovered from a human donor with multiple sclerosis. The DNA for the CDR3 is TGTGCCAGCCAAACTAGCAGCGATACGCAGTATTTT. Translated: CASQTSSDTQYF.